This TCR beta chain was sequenced during a study of shared clonotypes between healthy human individuals. Broader study findings: In contrast to clonotypes shared by all four donors, non-shared clonotypes had lower generation probabilities. In general, naive subsets displayed greater estimated richness than memory subsets did. Investigators collected only blood, and repertoires in tissues likely differ.

Both subsets, CD45RA+ naive and CD45RA-negative memory, were split from the CD4+ cells. Note on this clone: Antigen: not known. This specimen includes other DNA sequences encoding the same CDR3.

Germline V gene data show CDR1 as SEHNR and CDR2 as FQNEAQ (reference sequence). The CDR3 is 15 residues long. V shed 1 base and J shed 1 base, with 8 bases lying between them. TCRdb's table, derived via immunoSEQ multiplex PCR, lists solely in-frame clones and lacks some. The table shows about 980,000 clones, with less than 85% occurring only once. The receptor was isolated from a man aged 18-30 years in good health. The sequenced sample was memory CD4+ T cells sorted from blood. Subset of the sample: CD45RA-negative fraction. The rearrangement joins TRBV7-9 to TRBJ2-1; perhaps TRBD2 as D (7 bases). The CDR3 nucleotides read TGTGCCAGCAGCTTAGAGGGGGGGTCCTACAATGAGCAGTTCTTC. Its protein is CASSLEGGSYNEQFF.